This is a list of T cell receptor beta chains from one sample in a study of Graves' ophthalmopathy and Graves' hyperthyroidism. TCRdb reprocessed the multiplex PCR reads via MiXCR and lists one record per CDR3 protein. The profile shows over 450,000 distinct CDR3 sequences, 13% to 15% of them singletons. The material sequenced was blood. These receptors came from a woman in her thirties with Graves' ophthalmopathy. The CDR3 runs from the conserved cysteine through the conserved F or W. A D gene is named only where the DNA matches it firmly. A clone size is listed for some rows: how often the clone was seen (once, few, many), or a class if it is expanded.

cdr3_nt cdr3_aa d_call j_call clone_size v_call cdr3_length
TGTGCCAGCAGCCAAGGGGTGTCCAGAGCCTACGAGCAGTACTTC CASSQGVSRAYEQYF . TRBJ2-7 few TRBV3-1 15
TGCGCCAGCAGCATACAAACAGGGGGCGCCGGAAACACCATATATTTT CASSIQTGGAGNTIYF TRBD1 TRBJ1-3 many TRBV5-1 16
TGTGCCAGCAGTTATCTCAGCCAGGGTCACACTGAAGCTTTCTTT CASSYLSQGHTEAFF . TRBJ1-1 many TRBV6-5 15
TGTGCCAGCAGCTTAAATTCCCTGTGGAATTCACCCCTCCACTTT CASSLNSLWNSPLHF . TRBJ1-6 . TRBV7-3 15
TGTGCCAGCAGGGGGGGATCGGTCTATAATTCACCCCTCCACTTT CASRGGSVYNSPLHF . TRBJ1-6 . TRBV28 15
TGCGCCAGCAGAAAGGGACCCAACTACGAGCAGTACTTC CASRKGPNYEQYF . TRBJ2-7 . TRBV5-1 13
TGTGCCTGGATGACAGGGCGACCCAATAATTCACCCCTCCACTTT CAWMTGRPNNSPLHF TRBD1 TRBJ1-6 many TRBV30 15
TGTGCCAGTAGTATGAACAGGGCTTTGGCGGAGACCCAGTACTTC CASSMNRALAETQYF . TRBJ2-5 . TRBV19 15
TGTGCCAGCAGATTCGGGGCCGGACTATTGGGAGAGACCCAGTACTTC CASRFGAGLLGETQYF . TRBJ2-5 many TRBV12-3/TRBV12-4 16
TGTGCCAGTAGTATAGGAGTCGCAGGGCGGTCTGGAAACACCATATATTTT CASSIGVAGRSGNTIYF . TRBJ1-3 few TRBV19 17
TGTGCCAGCAGTTACGTCGGGGGGGCCCAGTACTTC CASSYVGGAQYF TRBD2 TRBJ2-5 once TRBV6-2/TRBV6-3 12
TGCAGCGTGACGACAGGGACGAACACTGAAGCTTTCTTT CSVTTGTNTEAFF TRBD1 TRBJ1-1 many TRBV29-1 13
TGTGCCAGCAGCCCACTGATTACCAACTATGGCTACACCTTC CASSPLITNYGYTF . TRBJ1-2 . TRBV6-2/TRBV6-3 14
TGTGCCAGCCAGGGACTAGCGGGGAGCTCCTACAATGAGCAGTTCTTC CASQGLAGSSYNEQFF TRBD2 TRBJ2-1 . TRBV6-1 16
TGTGCCAGCAGTGCCCCTTATAACACCGGGGAGCTGTTTTTT CASSAPYNTGELFF . TRBJ2-2 many TRBV25-1 14
TGTGCCAGCGCAACCGGGACTGCCTACGAGCAGTACTTC CASATGTAYEQYF . TRBJ2-7 many TRBV12-3/TRBV12-4 13
TGTGCCATCAGTGGACTAGCGGGTTCCGGGGAGCTGTTTTTT CAISGLAGSGELFF TRBD2 TRBJ2-2 . TRBV10-3 14
TGTGCCAGCAGCCGTGGGGGGGAGGATGGCTACACCTTC CASSRGGEDGYTF . TRBJ1-2 many TRBV12-3/TRBV12-4 13
TGTGCCAGCAGTTTAGAAGCAGGGACCCTACCCACCTTC CASSLEAGTLPTF . TRBJ1-2 many TRBV28 13
TGTGCCAGCACCCTGGCGGGCGAGGGCTACGAGCAGTACTTC CASTLAGEGYEQYF . TRBJ2-7 many TRBV28 14
TGTGCCAGTAGTATAGGAGGCGCCATTAATCAGCCCCAGCATTTT CASSIGGAINQPQHF . TRBJ1-5 many TRBV19 15
TGTGCCAACGGCATGTCTCAGGCCGGGGAGCTGTTTTTT CANGMSQAGELFF . TRBJ2-2 few TRBV6-7 13
TGTGCCAGCACCCTAGGGACAGGGAATTCACCCCTCCACTTT CASTLGTGNSPLHF TRBD1 TRBJ1-6 many TRBV7-8 14
TGTGCCTGGAATGGGGCAGGGAGGAATGGCTACACCTTC CAWNGAGRNGYTF . TRBJ1-2 many TRBV30 13
TGTGCCACCACTTCAGGCAGACAAGAGACCCAGTACTTC CATTSGRQETQYF . TRBJ2-5 many TRBV2 13
TGTGCCAGCAGTTTTGACAGGGGATACCAAGAGACCCAGTACTTC CASSFDRGYQETQYF TRBD1 TRBJ2-5 many TRBV28 15
TGTGCCAGCAGAAGGTCGAACACTGAAGCTTTCTTT CASRRSNTEAFF . TRBJ1-1 many TRBV12-3/TRBV12-4 12
TGTGCCACCAGTGATTTCACGGCATGGACAGAGAACACCGGGGAGCTGTTTTTT CATSDFTAWTENTGELFF . TRBJ2-2 many TRBV24-1 18
TGTGCCAGCAACGAAGGACTAGCGTCTGAGCAGTACTTC CASNEGLASEQYF TRBD2 TRBJ2-7 many TRBV28 13
TGTGCCAGCACTTCTCGTGGTACCTACGAGCAGTACTTC CASTSRGTYEQYF . TRBJ2-7 many TRBV2 13
TGTGCCTGGAGTGTCTCTGGTCGGGGGGAGACCCAGTACTTC CAWSVSGRGETQYF . TRBJ2-5 . TRBV11-2 14
TGTGCCAGCAGTTTTGTTTCAGGGGTAGTCTACACTGAAGCTTTCTTT CASSFVSGVVYTEAFF . TRBJ1-1 many TRBV6-2/TRBV6-3 16
TGTGCCAGCAGTGATACCGGGACGGTGAACACTGAAGCTTTCTTT CASSDTGTVNTEAFF . TRBJ1-1 . TRBV3-1 15
TGTGCCAGCAGACCACCACCGGGGAGAGATGGCTACACCTTC CASRPPPGRDGYTF . TRBJ1-2 . TRBV6-2/TRBV6-3 14
TGCAGCGTATCAGGGGATGGATATGGCTACACCTTC CSVSGDGYGYTF . TRBJ1-2 . TRBV29-1 12
TGTGCCAGCAGTCCCGGGATGTTCTATGGCTACACCTTC CASSPGMFYGYTF . TRBJ1-2 . TRBV12-3/TRBV12-4 13
TGTGCCAGTAGTGGGCGGACGGGAGTGAAGGACGAGCAGTACTTC CASSGRTGVKDEQYF . TRBJ2-7 many TRBV19 15
TGTGCCAGCACTTTGAGGGGGGTAAGGACCTACGAGCAGTACTTC CASTLRGVRTYEQYF . TRBJ2-7 many TRBV28 15
TGCAGTGCGAGAACAGGGGACCCTTTCTCTGGAAACACCATATATTTT CSARTGDPFSGNTIYF TRBD1 TRBJ1-3 many TRBV20-1 16
TGCAGCGTGGGACAGGGGGGAGAGACCCAGTACTTC CSVGQGGETQYF TRBD1 TRBJ2-5 many TRBV29-1 12
TGTGCCAGCAGTTTACACGGGAGCGGTAACTATGGCTACACCTTC CASSLHGSGNYGYTF . TRBJ1-2 many TRBV27 15
TGTGCCAGCAGTAGGGTTAGCGGGAGCAGCTCCTACGAGCAGTACTTC CASSRVSGSSSYEQYF TRBD2 TRBJ2-7 many TRBV6-1 16